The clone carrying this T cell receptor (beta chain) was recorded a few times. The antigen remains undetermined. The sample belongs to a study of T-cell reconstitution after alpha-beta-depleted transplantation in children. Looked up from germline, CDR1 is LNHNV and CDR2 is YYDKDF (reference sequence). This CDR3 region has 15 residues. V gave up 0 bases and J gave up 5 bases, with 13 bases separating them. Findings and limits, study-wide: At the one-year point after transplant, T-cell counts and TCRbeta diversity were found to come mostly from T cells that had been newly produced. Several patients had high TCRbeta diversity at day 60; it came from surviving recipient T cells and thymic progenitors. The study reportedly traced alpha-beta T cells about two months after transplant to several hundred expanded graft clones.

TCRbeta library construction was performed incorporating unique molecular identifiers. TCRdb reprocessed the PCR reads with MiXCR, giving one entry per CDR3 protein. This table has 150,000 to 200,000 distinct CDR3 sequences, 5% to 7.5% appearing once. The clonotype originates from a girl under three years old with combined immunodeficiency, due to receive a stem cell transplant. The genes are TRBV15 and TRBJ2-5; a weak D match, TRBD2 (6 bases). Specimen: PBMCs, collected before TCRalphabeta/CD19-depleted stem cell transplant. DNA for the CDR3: TGTGCCACCAGCAGAGATCGGGGCGGGGCGGAGACCCAGTACTTC. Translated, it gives CATSRDRGGAETQYF.